This entry lists 14 T cell receptor beta chains sequenced from one sample in a study of breast tumors, draining lymph nodes, adjacent tissues. One entry per CDR3 protein results from TCRdb running MiXCR on the multiplex PCR reads. The data contain approximately 230,000 distinct CDR3 sequences, around 35% of them singletons. The lymph nodes were axillary draining lymph nodes from breast cancer patients. The sequenced sample was axillary lymph node tissue. All receptors come from a female donor with breast cancer. Some clones in this sample may be carry-over from other donors' samples.

This clonotype has ten or more counts. V usage is TRBV24-1 and J usage is TRBJ2-1, with 8 nucleotides matching TRBD2. The V segment lost 3 bases and the J segment 4 bases; nucleotides outside the gene matches: 10. Per the germline V gene, CDR1 is KGHDR and CDR2 is SFDVKD. This CDR3 comprises 17 residues. This CDR3 reads CATSDKLASGRYNEQFF. The CDR3 coding sequence is TGTGCCACCAGTGATAAGTTAGCGAGCGGGAGATACAATGAGCAGTTCTTC.

This clonotype came up a few times. The rearrangement links TRBV6-5 to TRBJ1-3; D gene ambiguous. There are 15 residues in the CDR3. Trimming shortened V by 6 bases and J by 0 bases, and 12 bases separated the two germline ends. CDR1 and CDR2 (germline): MNHEY, SVGAGI. The CDR3 DNA reads TGTGCCAGCAGCTCTACAAGATTCTCTGGAAACACCATATATTTT. This translates into CASSSTRFSGNTIYF.

CDR3 nucleotide sequence: TGCGCCAGCACCCGACCGAACACCATATATTTT. Translation: CASTRPNTIYF. This chain joins TRBV5-1 and TRBJ1-3; D not certain. CDR1 is SGHRS and CDR2 is YFSETQ in the germline V gene. This CDR3 is built from 11 residues. With 6 bases removed from V and 7 bases from J, the gap between germline ends came to 8 bases.

A note on this clonotype: Because it lacks the conserved phenylalanine or tryptophan at the end, this CDR3 is likely a read error. The rearrangement uses TRBV4-1 and TRBJ2-7; TRBD2 matches at 12 bases. The CDR3 is 14 residues long. Per germline, CDR1 MGHRA and CDR2 YSYEKL. J gave up 5 bases and V 7 bases, and 6 bases lay outside the gene matches. The CDR3 region is CASNPRLAGDEQYL. CDR3 coding DNA: TGCGCCAGCAACCCGAGACTAGCGGGAGACGAGCAGTACCTC.

V and J are TRBV2 and TRBJ1-5, with a possible D match to TRBD1 (5 bases). This CDR3 contains 15 residues. The V end lost 6 bases, the J end lost 0 bases, and 12 bases lay between the germline ends. Per the germline V gene, CDR1 is SNHLY and CDR2 is FYNNEI. The CDR3 DNA reads as TGTGCCAGCAGGGAGGACAATTATAGCAATCAGCCCCAGCATTTT. This gives the protein CASREDNYSNQPQHF.

V usage is TRBV20-1 and J usage is TRBJ2-5; 7 bases match TRBD1. Germline trimming cut 6 bases from V and 0 bases from J; bases unmatched to any gene: 13. Germline values: CDR1 DFQATT, CDR2 SNEGSKA (reference sequence). CDR3 length equals 16 residues. CDR3 sequence: CSATVPGQTYQETQYF. The CDR3 bases are TGCAGTGCCACCGTTCCGGGACAGACGTACCAAGAGACCCAGTACTTC.

This clonotype was found many times. The chain combines TRBV29-1 with TRBJ2-5; possibly TRBD2 for D (5 bases). Germline V gene data show CDR1 as SQVTM and CDR2 as ANQGSEA. The CDR3 runs to 14 residues. V shed 5 bases and J shed 5 bases, with 18 bases lying between them. The CDR3 DNA follows: TGCAGCGTTCAGCCCAGCGGTCTAGGGGAGACCCAGTACTTC. This codes for CSVQPSGLGETQYF.

This clonotype has at least ten counts. The rearrangement links TRBV7-3 to TRBJ2-1; 14 positions match TRBD2. V dropped 5 bases and J dropped 7; count of bases not matched to a gene: 4. Per germline, CDR1 SGHTA and CDR2 FQGTGA. The CDR3 loop spans 15 amino acids. The CDR3 protein is CASSPGTSGGNEQFF. As DNA, the CDR3 is TGTGCCAGCAGCCCCGGGACTAGCGGGGGAAATGAGCAGTTCTTC.

Concerning this clonotype: Possible read error: a much larger clone is one base away. The chain is built from TRBV9 and TRBJ2-2, with D possibly called TRBD1 or TRBD2 (5 bases each). The CDR3 length is 14 residues. The germline CDR1 and CDR2 sequences are SGDLS and YYNGEE. CDR3 DNA: TGTGCCGGCAGCGTATCAGGGAGCACCGGGGAGCTGTTTTTT. Translating it yields CAGSVSGSTGELFF.

As regards this clonotype: This may be a read error, as it is one base from a much larger clone. The chain joins TRBV9 to TRBJ2-3; TRBD2 aligns across 7 bases. The CDR3 contains 15 residues. The germline CDR1 and CDR2 sequences are SGDLS and YYNGEE. Here the CDR3 reads CTSSGEVWSTDTQYF. As DNA, the CDR3 is TGTACCAGCAGCGGGGAGGTGTGGAGCACAGATACGCAGTATTTT.

This chain links TRBV10-1 with TRBJ2-1; no clear D gene. The CDR3 has 13 residues. Germline V lookup: CDR1 WNHNN, CDR2 SYGVQD (reference sequence). The V end was cut by 0 bases, the J end by 7 bases, with 7 bases between. The CDR3, as DNA: TGCGCCAGCAGTGAGTCTGGGCGGAATGAGCAGTTCTTC. Encoded protein: CASSESGRNEQFF.

In its sample, this clonotype was seen many times. Relative to the germline gene, one junction end is altered; a read error may explain this. The rearrangement uses TRBV4-1 and TRBJ1-2; no definite D call. The germline V gene has CDR1 MGHRA and CDR2 YSYEKL. This CDR3 is built from 12 residues. The CDR3: CASRQGDYGYTF. CDR3 coding DNA: TGCGCCAGCAGACAAGGTGACTATGGCTACACCTTC.

Regarding this clonotype: One base away lies a much larger clone, so this may be a sequencing read error. V is TRBV7-9 and J is TRBJ2-1, with D perhaps TRBD1 (6 bases). CDR1 and CDR2 from the germline V gene are SEHNR and FQNEAQ (reference sequence). The CDR3 loop spans 15 amino acids. V gave up 2 bases and J gave up 8 bases, with 16 bases separating them. CDR3 region: CASSLLSRGFDEQFF. The CDR3 DNA reads TGTGCCAGCAGCTTACTTAGCAGGGGTTTCGATGAGCAGTTCTTC.

This clonotype has a count of ten or more. This chain uses TRBV19 with TRBJ1-2; tentative D call: TRBD1 (6 bases). Trimming shortened V by 5 bases and J by 6 bases, and 16 bases separated the two germline ends. Germline V gives CDR1 LNHDA, CDR2 SQIVND (reference sequence). This CDR3 has 14 amino acids. The CDR3 DNA reads TGTGCCAGTAGTCCTCGGGGGGCGGTGGATGGCTACACCTTC. Its translation is CASSPRGAVDGYTF. Variable domain in full (rest from reference TRBV19 and TRBJ1-2): DGGITQSPKYLFRKEGQNVTLSCEQNLNHDAMYWYRQDPGQGLRLIYYSQIVNDFQKGDIAEGYSVSREKKESFPLTVTSAQKNPTAFYLCASSPRGAVDGYTFGSGTRLTVV.